The 18 T cell receptor beta chains presented below share a single source sample, sequenced in a study of CD8+CD57+ T cells in acquired aplastic anemia. Researchers used genomic DNA as the template to profile TCR beta VDJ and CDR3. A single record per CDR3 protein comes from TCRdb applying MiXCR to the reads. Among approximately 270,000 distinct CDR3 sequences, approximately 55% were seen once, and the ten largest hold 8%. The material sequenced was sorted CD4+, CD8+, or CD8+CD57+ T cells (not recorded which) from PBMCs. The receptors derive from a human donor with severe aplastic anemia or a healthy control (not recorded which).

This clonotype was detected a few times. A single base separates this from a much larger clone, so it may be a read error. The J gene is TRBJ1-1, the V gene TRBV7-9; no reliable D call. Germline values: CDR1 SEHNR, CDR2 FQNEAQ (reference sequence). This CDR3 contains 14 residues. CDR3 in DNA: TGTGCCAGCAGCCGTCCGGCAGAAAACACTGAAGCTCTCTTT. Translating it yields CASSRPAENTEALF.

V and J are TRBV7-9 and TRBJ2-6; possible D gene TRBD1, 5 bases. V was clipped by 1 base and J by 0 bases, with 10 bases between them. Germline V gene lookup returns CDR1 SEHNR and CDR2 FQNEAQ (reference sequence). This CDR3 contains 17 residues. Here the CDR3 DNA reads TGTGCCAGCAGCTTAGGCCAAGACAGCTCTGGGGCCAACGTCCTGACTTTC. This gives the protein CASSLGQDSSGANVLTF.

The chain couples TRBV7-9 to TRBJ1-6, with 9 positions matching TRBD1. V dropped 0 bases and J dropped 8; count of bases not matched to a gene: 2. The CDR3 sequence is 15 residues long. The germline V gene encodes CDR1 SEHNR and CDR2 FQNEAQ (reference sequence). The CDR3 loop is CASSLADRGDSPLHF. DNA for the CDR3: TGTGCCAGCAGCTTAGCGGACAGGGGCGATTCACCCCTCCACTTT.

This chain connects TRBV10-3 to TRBJ1-1; no clear D. Between the trimmed V and J ends, which lost 11 bases and 11 bases, there was a span of 21 bases. This CDR3 has 12 amino acids. CDR1 is ENHRY and CDR2 is SYGVKD in the germline V gene. The CDR3 spells CALEVPTEGAFF. The CDR3 DNA follows: TGTGCCCTAGAGGTCCCCACGGAAGGGGCTTTCTTT.

This clonotype was seen only a few times. This chain uses TRBV6-5 with TRBJ1-4, with TRBD1 identical over 7 bases. J was trimmed by 8 bases and V by 10 bases; bases with no gene match: 16. The CDR3 runs to 15 residues. The germline V gene encodes CDR1 MNHEY and CDR2 SVGAGI. CDR3 sequence reads: CATKEQGTGQEKLFF. The CDR3 DNA reads as TGTGCCACCAAAGAACAGGGGACCGGACAGGAAAAACTGTTTTTT.

This clonotype was counted between two and nine times. The chain combines TRBV2 with TRBJ2-5; the match to TRBD1 covers 8 bases. V lost 3 bases and J lost 9; bases outside the gene matches: 6. The CDR3 consists of 13 residues. The germline CDR1 and CDR2 sequences are SNHLY and FYNNEI. Here the CDR3 DNA reads TGTGCCAGCAGTGATTTGACAGGGGTGGCCCAGTACTTC. Translation gives CASSDLTGVAQYF.

V is TRBV5-1 and J is TRBJ2-2, with TRBD2 identical over 11 bases. V dropped 4 bases and J dropped 2; count of bases not matched to a gene: 4. CDR3 length equals 16 residues. The germline V gene encodes CDR1 SGHRS and CDR2 YFSETQ. The CDR3 spells CASSKGLAENTGELFF. Here the CDR3 DNA reads TGCGCCAGCAGCAAGGGACTAGCGGAAAACACCGGGGAGCTGTTTTTT.

V and J are TRBV24-1 and TRBJ2-3; unclear D gene. Between the trimmed V and J ends, which lost 1 base and 0 bases, there was a span of 4 bases. The germline CDR1 and CDR2 sequences are KGHDR and SFDVKD. CDR3 length equals 14 residues. This CDR3 is CATSDLGSTDTQYF. The CDR3 DNA follows: TGTGCCACCAGTGATTTAGGCAGCACAGATACGCAGTATTTT.

This clonotype occurred many times. This chain links TRBV2 with TRBJ2-7; 8 positions match TRBD1. Trimming at V came to 7 bases and at J to 0 bases, leaving 2 bases not matched to a gene. Germline V gives CDR1 SNHLY, CDR2 FYNNEI. This CDR3 spans 13 amino acids. CDR3 region: CASKGQDSYEQYF. CDR3 in DNA: TGTGCCAGCAAGGGACAGGACTCCTACGAGCAGTACTTC.

This clonotype occurred many times. This sequence joins TRBV30 and TRBJ1-1; D not certain. The germline V gene encodes CDR1 GTSNPN and CDR2 SVGIG (reference sequence). Trimming left V 7 bases short and J 3 bases short, with 12 bases between. CDR3 size: 12 residues. The CDR3 here is CASRMRDTEAFF. CDR3 DNA: TGTGCCTCACGTATGCGGGACACTGAAGCTTTCTTT.

Ten or more counts support this clonotype. This chain connects TRBV19 to TRBJ1-1, with a tentative D call TRBD1 (5 bases). Trimming took 10 bases from V and 0 from J, leaving 9 bases between them. CDR1 is LNHDA and CDR2 is SQIVND in the germline V gene (reference sequence). CDR3 length equals 12 residues. CDR3 in amino acids: CANQGMNTEAFF. CDR3 in DNA: TGTGCCAACCAGGGCATGAACACTGAAGCTTTCTTT.

Note on this clonotype: This may be a read error: a much more frequent sequence differs by one nucleotide. The chain has TRBV3-1 and TRBJ2-5, with D maybe TRBD2 (6 bases). The germline CDR1 and CDR2 sequences are LGHDT and YNNKEL (reference sequence). This CDR3 region has 13 residues. CDR3 DNA: TGTGCCAGCAGAGGGGCGGGGCTTGAGACCCAGCACTTC. Translation: CASRGAGLETQHF.

Ten or more counts support this clonotype. The chain uses TRBV12-3 or TRBV12-4 and TRBJ1-2; the D gene is possibly TRBD1 (5 bases). The CDR3 sequence is 15 residues long. The V end was cut by 7 bases, the J end by 7 bases, with 22 bases between. CDR3 region: CASTLLGGGIGGYTF. In DNA form, the CDR3 reads TGTGCCAGCACCCTCTTGGGGGGGGGGATTGGTGGCTACACCTTC.

The J gene is TRBJ2-3, the V gene TRBV7-3; 9 nucleotides line up with TRBD2. The V gene's germline CDR1 is SGHTA and CDR2 FQGTGA. V was clipped by 6 bases and J by 2 bases; unmatched bases: 6. The CDR3 totals 15 residues. This chain's CDR3 is CASRPSGVSTDTQYF. The CDR3 DNA sequence: TGTGCCAGCAGGCCTAGCGGGGTATCCACAGATACGCAGTATTTT.

The chain combines TRBV5-1 with TRBJ2-5; 8 nucleotides match TRBD2. The V gene's germline CDR1 is SGHRS and CDR2 YFSETQ. The CDR3 extends over 16 amino acids. The ends lost 1 base at V and 5 bases at J; junction bases unmatched: 10. The CDR3 DNA reads TGCGCCAGCAGCTTGATTACCGGGGGGGCTTCTGAGACCCAGTACTTC. Its protein product is CASSLITGGASETQYF.

This chain connects TRBV7-2 to TRBJ2-5; D not certain. From germline, CDR1 is SGHTA and CDR2 FQGNSA. V lost 4 bases and J 5 bases, leaving 11 bases between the germline ends. The CDR3 is 13 amino acids. CDR3 in DNA: TGTGCCAGCAGCTCAACATACCGGGAGACCCAGTACTTC. Translation gives CASSSTYRETQYF.

For the CDR3, the DNA is TGCAGTGCTAGCCAGGTAACGACTGAAGCTTTCTTT. This gives the protein CSASQVTTEAFF. The rearrangement uses TRBV20-1 and TRBJ1-1, with no clear D. Per the germline V gene, CDR1 is DFQATT and CDR2 is SNEGSKA (reference sequence). This CDR3 is built from 12 residues. V shed 3 bases and J shed 5 bases, with 10 bases lying between them.

This rearrangement joins TRBV7-2 to TRBJ1-2; possible D gene TRBD1, 6 bases. The CDR3 runs to 15 residues. V was pared by 5 bases and J by 4 bases, with 17 bases between. Germline V gene data show CDR1 as SGHTA and CDR2 as FQGNSA. The DNA of the CDR3 is TGTGCCAGCAGCCCCCCTCAGGGGAGCCCCTATGGCTACACCTTC. Translated: CASSPPQGSPYGYTF.